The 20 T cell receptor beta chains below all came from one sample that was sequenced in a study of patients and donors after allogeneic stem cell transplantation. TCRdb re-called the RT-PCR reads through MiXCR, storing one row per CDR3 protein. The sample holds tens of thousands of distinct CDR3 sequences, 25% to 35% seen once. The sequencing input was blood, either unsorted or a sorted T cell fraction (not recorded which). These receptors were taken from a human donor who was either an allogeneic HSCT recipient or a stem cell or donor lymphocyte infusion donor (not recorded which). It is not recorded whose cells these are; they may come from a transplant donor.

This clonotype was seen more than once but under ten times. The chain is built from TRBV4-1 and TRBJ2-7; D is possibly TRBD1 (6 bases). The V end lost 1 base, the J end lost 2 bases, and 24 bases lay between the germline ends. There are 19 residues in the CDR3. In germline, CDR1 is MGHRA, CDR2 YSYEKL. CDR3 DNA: TGCGCCAGCAGCCAAGGGGCCAGGGGACGAGCGGCACAAGCCTACGAGCAGTACTTC. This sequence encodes CASSQGARGRAAQAYEQYF.

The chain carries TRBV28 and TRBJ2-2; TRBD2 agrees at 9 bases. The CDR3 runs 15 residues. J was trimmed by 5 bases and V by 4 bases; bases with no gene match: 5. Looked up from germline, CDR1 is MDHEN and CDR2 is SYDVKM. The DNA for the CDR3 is TGTGCCAGCAGTTCGTCGGGACTAGCTACCGGGGAGCTGTTTTTT. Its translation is CASSSSGLATGELFF.

CDR3 loop: CSASRQLNTEAFF. CDR3 in DNA: TGCAGTGCTAGTCGGCAGTTGAACACTGAAGCTTTCTTT. This chain uses TRBV20-1 with TRBJ1-1; D gene ambiguous. The CDR3 totals 13 residues. Germline V lookup: CDR1 DFQATT, CDR2 SNEGSKA (reference sequence). Between the trimmed V and J ends, which lost 3 bases and 0 bases, there was a span of 8 bases.

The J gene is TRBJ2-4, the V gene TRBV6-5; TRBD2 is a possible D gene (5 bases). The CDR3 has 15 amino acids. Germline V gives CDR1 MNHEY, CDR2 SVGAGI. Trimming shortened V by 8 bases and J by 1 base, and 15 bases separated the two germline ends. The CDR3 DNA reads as TGTGCCAGCTCTCCCCTCGGGGAGGCCAAAAACATTCAGTACTTC. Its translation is CASSPLGEAKNIQYF.

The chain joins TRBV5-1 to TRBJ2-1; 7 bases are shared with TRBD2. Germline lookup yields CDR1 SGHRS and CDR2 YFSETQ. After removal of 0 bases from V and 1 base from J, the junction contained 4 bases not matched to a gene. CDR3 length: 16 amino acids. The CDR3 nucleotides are TGCGCCAGCAGCTTGGACGTGGGAGGGTCCTACAATGAGCAGTTCTTC. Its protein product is CASSLDVGGSYNEQFF.

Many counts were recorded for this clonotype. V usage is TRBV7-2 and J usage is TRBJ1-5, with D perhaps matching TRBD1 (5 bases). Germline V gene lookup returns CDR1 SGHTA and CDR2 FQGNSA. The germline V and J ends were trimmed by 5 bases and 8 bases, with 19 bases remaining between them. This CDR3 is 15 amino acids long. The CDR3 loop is CASSPLTVPREPQHF. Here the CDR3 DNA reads TGTGCCAGCAGCCCTCTCACCGTCCCCAGGGAGCCCCAGCATTTT.

The CDR3 reads CASSRQATGTHTEAFF. CDR3 bases: TGTGCCAGCAGCCGCCAGGCGACAGGGACTCACACTGAAGCTTTCTTT. This chain connects TRBV7-2 to TRBJ1-1; TRBD1 aligns across 7 bases. This CDR3 contains 16 residues. Losses at the gene ends were 5 bases for V and 3 bases for J; bases not matched to a gene: 12. CDR1 is SGHTA, CDR2 FQGNSA, per germline.

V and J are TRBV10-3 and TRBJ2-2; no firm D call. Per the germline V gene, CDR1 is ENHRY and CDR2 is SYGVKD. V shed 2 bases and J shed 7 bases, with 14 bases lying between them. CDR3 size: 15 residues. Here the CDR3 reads CAISEDVRRNGELFF. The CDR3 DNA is TGTGCCATCAGTGAGGACGTACGAAGAAACGGGGAGCTGTTTTTT.

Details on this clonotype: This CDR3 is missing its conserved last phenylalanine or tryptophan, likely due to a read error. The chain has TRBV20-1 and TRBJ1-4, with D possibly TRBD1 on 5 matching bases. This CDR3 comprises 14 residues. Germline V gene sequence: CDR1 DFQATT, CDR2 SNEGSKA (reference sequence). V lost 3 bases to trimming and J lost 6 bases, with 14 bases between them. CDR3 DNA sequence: TGCAGTGCTAGGATGGGGGGTGTTGATGAAAAACTGTTTTTG. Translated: CSARMGGVDEKLFL.

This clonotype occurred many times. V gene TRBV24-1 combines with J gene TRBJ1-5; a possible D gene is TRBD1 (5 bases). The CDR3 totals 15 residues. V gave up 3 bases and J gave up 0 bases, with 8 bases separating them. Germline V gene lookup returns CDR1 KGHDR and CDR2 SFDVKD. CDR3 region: CATSDTQGSNQPQHF. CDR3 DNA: TGTGCCACCAGTGATACCCAGGGTAGCAATCAGCCCCAGCATTTT.

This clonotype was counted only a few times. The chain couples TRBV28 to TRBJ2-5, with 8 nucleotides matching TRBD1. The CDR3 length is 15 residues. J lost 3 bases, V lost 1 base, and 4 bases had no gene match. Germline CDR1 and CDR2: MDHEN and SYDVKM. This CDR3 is CASSLYPGQEETQYF. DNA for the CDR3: TGTGCCAGCAGTTTATACCCGGGACAGGAAGAGACCCAGTACTTC.

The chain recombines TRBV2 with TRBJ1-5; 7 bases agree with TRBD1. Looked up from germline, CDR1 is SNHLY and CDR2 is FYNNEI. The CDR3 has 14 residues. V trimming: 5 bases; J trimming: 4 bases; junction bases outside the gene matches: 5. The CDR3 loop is CASSTRTGNQPQHF. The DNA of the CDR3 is TGTGCCAGCAGTACCCGGACAGGTAATCAGCCCCAGCATTTT.

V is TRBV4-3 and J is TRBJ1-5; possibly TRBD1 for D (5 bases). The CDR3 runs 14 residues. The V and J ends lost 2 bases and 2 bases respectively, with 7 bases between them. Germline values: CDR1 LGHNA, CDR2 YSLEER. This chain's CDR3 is CASSQQGGNQPQHF. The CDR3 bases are TGCGCCAGCAGCCAACAGGGTGGCAATCAGCCCCAGCATTTT.

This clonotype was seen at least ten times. The CDR3 spells CSASPGTGSNQPQHF. The CDR3 coding sequence is TGCAGTGCCAGTCCCGGGACAGGGAGTAATCAGCCCCAGCATTTT. The rearrangement joins TRBV20-1 to TRBJ1-5; 9 nucleotides align to TRBD1. CDR1 is DFQATT and CDR2 is SNEGSKA in the germline V gene (reference sequence). Germline trimming cut 6 bases from V and 4 bases from J; bases unmatched to any gene: 10. The CDR3 is 15 amino acids.

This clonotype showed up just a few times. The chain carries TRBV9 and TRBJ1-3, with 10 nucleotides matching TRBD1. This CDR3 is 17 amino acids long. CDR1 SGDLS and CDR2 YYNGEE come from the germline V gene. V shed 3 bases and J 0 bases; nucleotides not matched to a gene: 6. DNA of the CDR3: TGTGCCAGCAGCGCCTCCCGGGACAGGGGCTCTGGAAACACCATATATTTT. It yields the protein CASSASRDRGSGNTIYF. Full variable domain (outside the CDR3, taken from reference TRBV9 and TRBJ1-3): DSGVTQTPKHLITATGQRVTLRCSPRSGDLSVYWYQQSLDQGLQFLIQYYNGEERAKGNILERFSAQQFPDLHSELNLSSLELGDSALYFCASSASRDRGSGNTIYFGEGSWLTVV.

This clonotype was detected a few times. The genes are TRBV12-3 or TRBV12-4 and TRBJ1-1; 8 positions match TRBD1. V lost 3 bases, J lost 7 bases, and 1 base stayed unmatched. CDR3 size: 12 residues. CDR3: CASSFGTGEAFF. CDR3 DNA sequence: TGTGCCAGCAGTTTTGGGACAGGTGAAGCTTTCTTT.

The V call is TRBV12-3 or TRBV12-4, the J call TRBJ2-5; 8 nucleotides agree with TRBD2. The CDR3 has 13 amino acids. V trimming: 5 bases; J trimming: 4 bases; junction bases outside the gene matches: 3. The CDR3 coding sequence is TGTGCCAGCAGTATACTAGCGGCAGAGACCCAGTACTTC. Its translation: CASSILAAETQYF.

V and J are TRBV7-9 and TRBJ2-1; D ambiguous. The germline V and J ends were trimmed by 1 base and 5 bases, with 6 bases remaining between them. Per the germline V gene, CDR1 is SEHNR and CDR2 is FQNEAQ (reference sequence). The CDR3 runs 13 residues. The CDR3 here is CASSLVYNNEQFF. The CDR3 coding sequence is TGTGCCAGCAGCTTAGTTTACAACAATGAGCAGTTCTTC.

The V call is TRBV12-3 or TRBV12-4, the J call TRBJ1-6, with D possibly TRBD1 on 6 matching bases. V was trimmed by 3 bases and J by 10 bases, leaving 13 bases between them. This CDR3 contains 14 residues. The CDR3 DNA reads TGTGCCAGCAGTTTTTTAGAGGGGGAATCACCCCTCCACTTT. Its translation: CASSFLEGESPLHF.

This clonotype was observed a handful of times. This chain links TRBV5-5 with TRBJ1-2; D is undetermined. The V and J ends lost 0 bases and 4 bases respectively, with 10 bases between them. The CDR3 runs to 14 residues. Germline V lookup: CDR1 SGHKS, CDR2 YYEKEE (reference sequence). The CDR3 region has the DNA TGTGCCAGCAGCTTGGCCGGGCCCCTCTATGGCTACACCTTC. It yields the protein CASSLAGPLYGYTF.